The sample holds many counts of the clone carrying this T cell receptor (beta chain). The antigen remains undetermined. Patients aged 18 to 65 with hyperthyroidism were newly diagnosed, with duration under 2 months. Patients having uncontrolled infection, another autoimmune disease, pregnancy or lactation were not included. The investigators amplified TCR beta CDR3 regions from RNA transcripts. Carried out on the TCR CDR3, a first-round RT-PCR used the HTBI primer set. A single record per CDR3 protein comes from TCRdb applying MiXCR to the multiplex PCR reads. Counted here are 450,000 to 650,000 distinct CDR3 sequences, 20% to 25% occurring once; the ten biggest clones make up about 30%. Trimming stripped 7 bases from V and 0 bases from J, with 13 bases between. Per germline, CDR1 SGHRS and CDR2 YFSETQ. This CDR3 contains 14 residues. This specimen belongs to a study of T cells in Graves' hyperthyroidism and ophthalmopathy. Study in general: Peripheral blood was taken when the disease was first diagnosed, before any treatment began.

The study, taken as a whole, reports: Onset of ophthalmopathy came a median approximately 6.5 months after the model predicted it.

The TCR comes from a man younger than 35 with Graves' hyperthyroidism. The sequenced material came from blood. The rearrangement uses TRBV5-1 and TRBJ1-2, with a weak D call TRBD1 (6 bases). CDR3 region: CASGEQGSNYGYTF. CDR3 sequence (DNA): TGCGCCAGCGGCGAACAGGGATCTAACTATGGCTACACCTTC.